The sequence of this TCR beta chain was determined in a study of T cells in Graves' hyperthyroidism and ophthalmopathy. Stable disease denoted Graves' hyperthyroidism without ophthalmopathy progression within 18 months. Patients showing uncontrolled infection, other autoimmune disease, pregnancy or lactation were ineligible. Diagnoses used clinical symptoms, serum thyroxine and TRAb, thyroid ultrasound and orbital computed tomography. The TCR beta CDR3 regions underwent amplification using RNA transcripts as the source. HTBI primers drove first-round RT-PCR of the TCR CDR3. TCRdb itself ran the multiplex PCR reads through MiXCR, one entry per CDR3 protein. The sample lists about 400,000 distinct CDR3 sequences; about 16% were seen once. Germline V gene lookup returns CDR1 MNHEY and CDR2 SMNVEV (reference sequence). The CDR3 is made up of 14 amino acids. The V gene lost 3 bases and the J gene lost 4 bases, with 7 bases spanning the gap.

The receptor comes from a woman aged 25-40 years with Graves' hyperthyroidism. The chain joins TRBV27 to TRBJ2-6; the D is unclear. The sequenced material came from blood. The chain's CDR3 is CASSFVGGANVLTF. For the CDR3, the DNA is TGTGCCAGCAGTTTCGTGGGGGGGGCCAACGTCCTGACTTTC.